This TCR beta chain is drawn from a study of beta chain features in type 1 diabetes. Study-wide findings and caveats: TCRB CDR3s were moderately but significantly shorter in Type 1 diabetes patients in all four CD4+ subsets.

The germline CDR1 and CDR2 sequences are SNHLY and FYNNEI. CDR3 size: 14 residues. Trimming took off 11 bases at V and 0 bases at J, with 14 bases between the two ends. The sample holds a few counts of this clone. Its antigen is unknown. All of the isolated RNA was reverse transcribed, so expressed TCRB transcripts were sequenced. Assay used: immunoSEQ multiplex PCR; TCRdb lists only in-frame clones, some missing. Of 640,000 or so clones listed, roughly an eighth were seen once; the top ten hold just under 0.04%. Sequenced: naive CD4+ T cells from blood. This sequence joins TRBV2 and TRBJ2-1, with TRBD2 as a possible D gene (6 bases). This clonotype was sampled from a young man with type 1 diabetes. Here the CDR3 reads CARRDGSSYNEQFF. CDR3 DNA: TGTGCCCGGAGGGACGGGAGCTCCTACAATGAGCAGTTCTTC.